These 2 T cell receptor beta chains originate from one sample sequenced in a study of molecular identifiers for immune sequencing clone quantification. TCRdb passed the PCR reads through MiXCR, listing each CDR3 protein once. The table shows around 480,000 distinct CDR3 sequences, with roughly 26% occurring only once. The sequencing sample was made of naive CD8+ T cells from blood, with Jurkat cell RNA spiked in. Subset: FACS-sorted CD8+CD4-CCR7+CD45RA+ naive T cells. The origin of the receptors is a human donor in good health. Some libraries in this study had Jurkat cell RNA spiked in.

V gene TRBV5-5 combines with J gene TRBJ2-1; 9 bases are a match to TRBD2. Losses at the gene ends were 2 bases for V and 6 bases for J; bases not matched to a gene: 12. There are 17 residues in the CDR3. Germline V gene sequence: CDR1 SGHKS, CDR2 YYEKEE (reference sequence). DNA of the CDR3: TGTGCCAGCAGCTTTGATAGCGGGAGAACCCGGACCAATGAGCAGTTCTTC. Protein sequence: CASSFDSGRTRTNEQFF.

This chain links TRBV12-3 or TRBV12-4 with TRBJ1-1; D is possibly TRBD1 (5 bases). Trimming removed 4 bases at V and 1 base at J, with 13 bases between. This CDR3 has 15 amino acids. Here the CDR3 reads CASSSSTQANTEAFF. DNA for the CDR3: TGTGCCAGCAGTTCGTCCACACAGGCGAACACTGAAGCTTTCTTT.